This T cell receptor beta chain was sequenced for a study of shared clonotypes between healthy human individuals. Study results and limitations: An effect of sequencing depth on clonotype sharing among donors was expected.

As to this clone: Its antigen is unknown. This same CDR3 is encoded by further DNA sequences in the sample.

Original analysis: As immunoSEQ supplied junction-only sequences (without quality scores), filtering differed. Profiling relied on immunoSEQ multiplex PCR, and the TCRdb table lists in-frame clones only, not all of them. V and J calls and clone size are copied from that table; D and trimming were computed from the DNA. The sample shows around 690,000 clones, roughly 88% of them seen only once. CDR3 length: 14 residues. Trimming took off 4 bases at V and 4 bases at J, with 11 bases between the two ends. Looked up from germline, CDR1 is SEHNR and CDR2 is FQNEAQ (reference sequence). The sequence derives from a man aged 18 to 29 in good health. Some clones in this sample may be carry-over from other donors' samples. The sequencing sample was made of memory CD8+ T cells from PBMCs. The subset was: CD45RO+ cells pooled with CCR7-negative TemRA cells. The rearrangement joins TRBV7-9 to TRBJ2-1; perhaps TRBD1 as D (6 bases). Written as DNA, the CDR3 is TGTGCCAGCAGCTCGGACAGAGTATACAATGAGCAGTTCTTC. It yields the protein CASSSDRVYNEQFF.